This T cell receptor (beta chain) was captured by sequencing in a study of CD8 T cells in Susac syndrome. General study points: A relatively small number of individuals underwent TCR sequencing and HLA analysis.

Reverse transcription of roughly 0.45 to 1 ug RNA was performed with random hexamers. An immunoSEQ multiplex PCR generated amplified TCR beta CDR3 products spanning 54 Vbeta and 13 Jbeta. TCRdb ran MiXCR on the immunoSEQ multiplex PCR reads and lists one entry per CDR3 protein. The sample lists about 200,000 distinct CDR3 sequences, approximately 95% seen once, with approximately 0.081% in the top ten. CD8+ and CD4+ T cells taken from blood had their TCR beta sequenced. The CD8+ and CD4+ T cells were isolated magnetically using a negative isolation approach, whereas the TEMRA cells were enriched by FACS. The germline gives CDR1 GTSNPN, CDR2 SVGIG (reference sequence). The CDR3 covers 13 residues. As to this clonotype: Its specificity is not known.

The TCR originated in a human donor with multiple sclerosis. The sequenced material came from CD4+ T cells from PBMCs. The chain carries TRBV30 and TRBJ2-1; TRBD1 aligns across 7 bases. The J call may be wrong; the DNA end is better matched by TRBJ2-7. Written as DNA, the CDR3 is TGTGCCTGGAGCCCTGACAGGGCTCGGGAGCAGTACTTC. Protein: CAWSPDRAREQYF.